The 32 T cell receptor beta chains presented below share a single source sample, sequenced in a study of regulatory T cells in long-lasting Graves disease. Time point of the sample: persistent/refractory GD, antithyroid drugs over 5 years with positive TRAb. Generation of the TCR library employed RNA extracted from PBMCs. CDR3 regions were amplified by Arm-PCR using iRepertoire HTBI primers to build TCR beta libraries. TCRdb passed the multiplex PCR reads through MiXCR, listing each CDR3 protein once. The table lists roughly 500,000 distinct CDR3 sequences, about 22% of them singletons. The source was peripheral blood mononuclear cells (PBMCs), collected when the disease was refractory, from a patient treated with antithyroid drugs. Every receptor here comes from a female donor with Graves disease.

This chain connects TRBV5-4 to TRBJ2-3; 9 nucleotides align to TRBD2. CDR3 length: 16 residues. The V segment lost 0 bases and the J segment 2 bases; nucleotides outside the gene matches: 4. CDR1 is SGHNT, CDR2 YYREEE, per germline (reference sequence). CDR3 DNA sequence: TGTGCCAGCAGCTTGGGTAGCGGGGGATTCACAGATACGCAGTATTTT. Translation gives CASSLGSGGFTDTQYF. Supplemented by reference TRBV5-4 and TRBJ2-3, the full variable domain reads ETGVTQSPTHLIKTRGQQVTLRCSSQSGHNTVSWYQQALGQGPQFIFQYYREEENGRGNFPPRFSGLQFPNYSSELNVNALELDDSALYLCASSLGSGGFTDTQYFGPGTRLTVL.

Worth noting for this clonotype: A far larger clone is just one base off, so this is likely a read error. J is TRBJ2-7 and V is TRBV12-3 or TRBV12-4; D is perhaps TRBD1 (6 bases). CDR3 length: 12 amino acids. The V gene lost 4 bases and the J gene lost 4 bases, with 8 bases spanning the gap. The CDR3 sequence: CASSWTVYEQYF. CDR3 coding DNA: TGTGCCAGCAGTTGGACAGTATACGAGCAGTACTTC.

The J gene is TRBJ1-1, the V gene TRBV29-1; D remains unclear. Trimming pared 5 bases from V and 2 bases from J, leaving 12 bases between. This CDR3 spans 13 amino acids. The germline CDR1 and CDR2 sequences are SQVTM and ANQGSEA. The CDR3 sequence: CSVSLLDNTEAFF. CDR3 DNA sequence: TGCAGCGTTAGCCTCCTAGATAACACTGAAGCTTTCTTT.

This clonotype was picked up many times. The V gene is TRBV28, the J gene TRBJ2-7, with D perhaps matching TRBD1 (5 bases). Trimming removed 4 bases at V and 2 bases at J, with 21 bases between. Germline V gene data show CDR1 as MDHEN and CDR2 as SYDVKM. CDR3 length: 17 residues. The CDR3 coding sequence is TGTGCCAGCAGTTCCTTCATCAGGGCAAACCTAACCTACGAGCAGTACTTC. This translates into CASSSFIRANLTYEQYF.

Many counts were recorded for this clonotype. Its ends do not fully match the called genes, so a read error is possible. The chain links TRBV10-3 to TRBJ2-5; D is uncertain. Germline-derived CDR1 and CDR2 are ENHRY and SYGVKD. The CDR3 extends over 14 amino acids. The CDR3 sequence: CAISESNGQGTQYF. CDR3 DNA sequence: TGTGCCATCAGTGAGTCGAACGGCCAAGGGACCCAGTACTTC.

The DNA for the CDR3 is TGTGCCAGCAGCTTGACCGATCCTAACTATGGCTACACCTTC. Amino acid sequence: CASSLTDPNYGYTF. V is TRBV7-9 and J is TRBJ1-2; no firm D call. CDR1 and CDR2 (germline): SEHNR, FQNEAQ (reference sequence). The CDR3 is 14 amino acids. V lost 3 bases and J lost 0, with 8 bases in between.

About this clonotype itself: This may arise from a read error, as a much more abundant clone is one base away. V and J are TRBV12-3 or TRBV12-4 and TRBJ1-1; TRBD1 matches 10 bases. The CDR3 runs to 15 residues. CDR3 sequence: CASSHLGQGNTGAFF. The CDR3 DNA is TGTGCCAGCAGTCACCTGGGACAGGGGAACACTGGAGCTTTCTTT.

CDR3 bases: TGTGCCAGCAGACTCCCTAGCGGGAGTTACCGAGCTGGAAATGAGCAGTTCTTC. It codes for CASRLPSGSYRAGNEQFF. The chain joins TRBV6-1 to TRBJ2-1; 10 bases fit TRBD2. V shed 6 bases, J shed 7 bases, and the junction held 18 bases outside the gene matches. CDR1 and CDR2 (germline): MNHNS, SASEGT. The CDR3 has 18 amino acids.

As to this clonotype: Mismatch with germline at one junction end may stem from a read error. This sequence joins TRBV15 and TRBJ2-2, with TRBD2 as a possible D gene (6 bases). Germline CDR1 reads LNHNV; CDR2 reads YYDKDF (reference sequence). The CDR3 contains 15 residues. This CDR3 reads CATSGEGGYTGELFF. The CDR3 region has the DNA TGTGCCACCAGCGGAGAAGGAGGGTACACCGGGGAGCTGTTTTTT.

This clonotype was seen more than once but under ten times. The V gene is TRBV6-9, the J gene TRBJ1-6; D possibly corresponds to TRBD1 (5 bases). Deletions cut 4 bases from V and 3 bases from J, with 10 bases between. The CDR3 has 15 amino acids. Germline V gives CDR1 MNHGY, CDR2 SVAAGI. For the CDR3, the DNA is TGTGCCAGCAGTTTCGACAGCAACTATAATTCACCCCTCCACTTT. Its translation is CASSFDSNYNSPLHF.

This clonotype was found many times. This chain uses TRBV7-8 with TRBJ1-4; 7 bases fit TRBD1. Trimming removed 5 bases from V and 2 bases from J; junction bases left unmatched: 5. This CDR3 contains 15 residues. CDR1 is SGHVS, CDR2 FQNEAQ, per germline. CDR3 residues: CASSPSQGTNEKLFF. CDR3 nucleotide sequence: TGTGCCAGCAGCCCCTCACAGGGGACTAATGAAAAACTGTTTTTT.

The J gene is TRBJ1-6, the V gene TRBV6-2 or TRBV6-3, with TRBD1 matching 8 bases. Trimming cost V 0 bases and J 7 bases; bases outside gene matches: 5. Germline CDR1 and CDR2: MNHEY and SVGEGT. CDR3 length: 16 residues. The CDR3 here is CASSYSWQGANSPLHF. The CDR3 DNA sequence: TGTGCCAGCAGTTACTCGTGGCAGGGGGCAAATTCACCCCTCCACTTT.

This clonotype was found once. A clone one base away is much larger, so this may be a read error. The V and J genes are TRBV20-1 and TRBJ2-7, with 7 bases identical to TRBD1. CDR1 and CDR2 from the germline V gene are DFQATT and SNEGSKA (reference sequence). Trimming removed 7 bases from V and 3 bases from J; junction bases left unmatched: 12. The CDR3 runs 14 residues. As DNA, the CDR3 is TGCAGTGTTAGTCCCGGGACAGAAGACTACGAGCAGTACTTC. It codes for CSVSPGTEDYEQYF.

This clonotype was recorded at least ten times. The gene calls are TRBV19 and TRBJ2-7; the match to TRBD1 covers 7 bases. The V gene's germline CDR1 is LNHDA and CDR2 SQIVND (reference sequence). CDR3 size: 14 residues. V shed 5 bases, J shed 4 bases, and the junction held 8 bases outside the gene matches. The CDR3 loop is CASSPPARGYEQYF. CDR3 DNA: TGTGCCAGTAGTCCCCCGGCCAGGGGGTACGAGCAGTACTTC.

The sample holds many counts of this clonotype. The chain has TRBV6-5 and TRBJ1-2; perhaps TRBD1 as D (5 bases). Trimming removed 2 bases from V and 8 bases from J, with 15 bases in between. The CDR3 extends over 14 amino acids. CDR1 is MNHEY and CDR2 is SVGAGI in the germline V gene. The CDR3 loop reads CASSYGWGSSGYTF. CDR3 nucleotides: TGTGCCAGCAGTTACGGGTGGGGGAGTAGCGGCTACACCTTC.

V is TRBV7-8 and J is TRBJ2-2, with TRBD1 as a possible D gene (6 bases). This CDR3 contains 17 residues. Germline-derived CDR1 and CDR2 are SGHVS and FQNEAQ. Trimming took 3 bases from V and 0 from J, leaving 14 bases between them. The CDR3, as DNA: TGTGCCAGCAGCTTGGATCCGGGACATGCGAACACCGGGGAGCTGTTTTTT. Translated, it gives CASSLDPGHANTGELFF.

As for this clonotype: One end of the junction does not line up with germline, which may come from a read error. This chain connects TRBV19 to TRBJ1-5; 9 positions match TRBD1. The CDR3 is 16 amino acids. CDR1 and CDR2 (germline): LNHDA, SQIVND (reference sequence). The CDR3 protein is CASSRGTGRSNQPRHF. The CDR3 DNA reads as TGTGCCAGTAGTAGAGGGACAGGGCGTAGCAATCAGCCCCGGCATTTT.

In regard to this clonotype: A much larger clone lies a single base off, so this may be a read error. The gene calls are TRBV29-1 and TRBJ2-5; perhaps TRBD2 as D (6 bases). CDR1 is SQVTM, CDR2 ANQGSEA, per germline. This CDR3 is built from 12 residues. CDR3 residues: CGESQGGETQYF. CDR3 nucleotides: TGCGGCGAGAGCCAGGGAGGCGAGACCCAGTACTTC.

This clonotype came up a few times. This rearrangement joins TRBV29-1 to TRBJ1-2; perhaps TRBD1 as D (6 bases). The V end lost 6 bases, the J end lost 6 bases, and 17 bases lay between the germline ends. The germline CDR1 and CDR2 sequences are SQVTM and ANQGSEA. This CDR3 is 13 amino acids long. CDR3 region: CSVAPNRDDGYTF. The CDR3 nucleotides are TGCAGCGTAGCGCCGAACAGGGATGATGGCTACACCTTC. Filled out from reference TRBV29-1 and TRBJ1-2, the complete variable domain reads SAVISQKPSRDICQRGTSLTIQCQVDSQVTMMFWYRQQPGQSLTLIATANQGSEATYESGFVIDKFPISRPNLTFSTLTVSNMSPEDSSIYLCSVAPNRDDGYTFGSGTRLTVV.

This clonotype has at least ten counts. The CDR3: CSVESVVQETQYF. DNA for the CDR3: TGCAGCGTTGAGTCAGTGGTACAAGAGACCCAGTACTTC. The rearrangement uses TRBV29-1 and TRBJ2-5; D remains unclear. V lost 3 bases and J 2 bases, leaving 10 bases between the germline ends. This CDR3 has 13 amino acids. Germline values: CDR1 SQVTM, CDR2 ANQGSEA.

This chain joins TRBV11-2 and TRBJ2-6; 7 bases agree with TRBD1. Germline CDR1 is SGHAT and CDR2 is FQNNGV. The CDR3 length is 16 residues. Losses at the gene ends were 5 bases for V and 0 bases for J; bases not matched to a gene: 4. The CDR3, as DNA: TGTGCCAGCAGCCTACAGGGGTACTCTGGGGCCAACGTCCTGACTTTC. It encodes CASSLQGYSGANVLTF.

This chain connects TRBV30 to TRBJ1-1; 7 bases are shared with TRBD1. There are 14 residues in the CDR3. Looked up from germline, CDR1 is GTSNPN and CDR2 is SVGIG (reference sequence). The trim removed 2 bases at V and 1 base at J, leaving 4 bases unmatched. CDR3: CAWSWTGKNTEAFF. The CDR3, as DNA: TGTGCCTGGAGTTGGACAGGAAAGAACACTGAAGCTTTCTTT.

The chain has TRBV7-9 and TRBJ2-5, with 9 bases matching TRBD2. The CDR3 runs to 16 residues. Germline values: CDR1 SEHNR, CDR2 FQNEAQ (reference sequence). The trim removed 2 bases at V and 1 base at J, leaving 5 bases unmatched. Here the CDR3 DNA reads TGTGCCAGCAGCTTACCTAGCGGGAAGCTCCAAGAGACCCAGTACTTC. This sequence encodes CASSLPSGKLQETQYF.

This clonotype occurred many times. The chain links TRBV6-5 to TRBJ1-1, with unresolved D. V gave up 4 bases and J gave up 0 bases, with 9 bases separating them. Germline values: CDR1 MNHEY, CDR2 SVGAGI. This CDR3 has 14 residues. CDR3 DNA: TGTGCCAGCAGTTCAAACCTCGTGAACACTGAAGCTTTCTTT. This translates into CASSSNLVNTEAFF.

This clonotype occurred a few times. The chain links TRBV24-1 to TRBJ2-3; D unclear. The CDR3 is 13 amino acids. V lost 10 bases, J lost 1 base, and 11 bases lay in between. Germline CDR1 is KGHDR and CDR2 is SFDVKD. The DNA for the CDR3 is TGTGCCACATCGGGCGTAGGCACAGATACGCAGTATTTT. This gives the protein CATSGVGTDTQYF.

Details on this clonotype: A much bigger clone sits one base away, suggesting this may be a read error. The genes are TRBV11-2 and TRBJ1-4; tentative D call: TRBD1 (5 bases). Germline V gene data show CDR1 as SGHAT and CDR2 as FQNNGV. There are 14 residues in the CDR3. The CDR3 here is CASSLGETKEKLFF. The CDR3 DNA follows: TGTGCCAGCAGCTTGGGGGAGACTAAAGAAAAACTGTTTTTT.

This chain links TRBV9 with TRBJ1-1; D remains ambiguous. The CDR3 contains 17 residues. The germline CDR1 and CDR2 sequences are SGDLS and YYNGEE. Trimming took off 4 bases at V and 6 bases at J, with 25 bases between the two ends. The CDR3 DNA follows: TGTGCCAGCAGCTTCGGCCCCCAAAGACTCCCGGAGGCTGAAGCTTTCTTT. Protein product: CASSFGPQRLPEAEAFF.

This chain links TRBV6-1 with TRBJ2-5; a weak D match, TRBD2 (6 bases). The CDR3 is made up of 14 amino acids. Germline V lookup: CDR1 MNHNS, CDR2 SASEGT. Trimming left V 5 bases short and J 5 bases short, with 15 bases between. This CDR3 reads CASSRRQGRETQYF. The CDR3 coding sequence is TGTGCCAGCAGTCGTCGTCAAGGGAGGGAGACCCAGTACTTC.

This clonotype occurred a few times. The chain uses TRBV29-1 and TRBJ1-3; D remains unclear. The CDR3 contains 14 residues. Trimming stripped 4 bases from V and 0 bases from J, with 10 bases between. CDR1 and CDR2 (germline): SQVTM, ANQGSEA. The CDR3 loop reads CSVARGNSGNTIYF. Here the CDR3 DNA reads TGCAGCGTTGCACGAGGAAACTCTGGAAACACCATATATTTT. The variable domain in full, with the rest retrieved from reference TRBV29-1 and TRBJ1-3, is SAVISQKPSRDICQRGTSLTIQCQVDSQVTMMFWYRQQPGQSLTLIATANQGSEATYESGFVIDKFPISRPNLTFSTLTVSNMSPEDSSIYLCSVARGNSGNTIYFGEGSWLTVV.

This clonotype appeared once. This may stem from a read error, because a much larger clone lies one nucleotide away. V is TRBV6-1 and J is TRBJ2-7, with a weak D call TRBD2 (5 bases). There are 13 residues in the CDR3. Looked up from germline, CDR1 is MNHNS and CDR2 is SASEGT. V was cut by 5 bases and J by 3 bases, with 11 bases left in between. This CDR3 reads CASSHGRDYEQYF. The DNA for the CDR3 is TGTGCCAGCAGTCACGGCCGGGACTACGAGCAGTACTTC.

A few counts support this clonotype. J is TRBJ2-5 and V is TRBV5-6; D is unresolved. The CDR3 has 14 amino acids. V gave up 0 bases and J gave up 0 bases, with 6 bases separating them. The germline CDR1 and CDR2 sequences are SGHDT and YYEEEE. The CDR3 sequence is CASSLARYQETQYF. CDR3 sequence (DNA): TGTGCCAGCAGCTTGGCAAGGTACCAAGAGACCCAGTACTTC.

The genes are TRBV9 and TRBJ2-7; 8 bases are a match to TRBD1. Germline values: CDR1 SGDLS, CDR2 YYNGEE. The ends lost 0 bases at V and 5 bases at J; junction bases unmatched: 7. The CDR3 is 15 amino acids. This CDR3 is CASSVEVQGANEQYF. The CDR3 DNA sequence: TGTGCCAGCAGCGTAGAGGTGCAGGGGGCGAACGAGCAGTACTTC.